Shown below are 29 T cell receptor beta chains from a single sample sequenced in a study of blood T cell repertoires in COVID-19. This table comes from immunoSEQ multiplex PCR, and its TCRdb copy is limited to in-frame clones, with some not included. The data contain roughly 320,000 clones, around 86% of them seen just once; the ten biggest clones take up about 4.2%. The specimen sequenced was PBMCs or T cells enriched from blood (not recorded which). The receptors originated from a man aged 25-45 years who had recovered from COVID-19.

The chain couples TRBV18 to TRBJ1-2; a possible D gene is TRBD1 (6 bases). This CDR3 has 15 residues. Germline V CDR1 and CDR2: KGHSH, LQKENI. Deletions cut 0 bases from V and 1 base from J, with 9 bases between. The CDR3 DNA is TGTGCCAGCTCACCACCGGACAGATATAACTATGGCTACACCTTC. Protein: CASSPPDRYNYGYTF.

This clone was seen more than once but under ten times. The chain combines TRBV15 with TRBJ1-5; a possible D gene is TRBD1 (5 bases). V lost 2 bases, J lost 0 bases, and 17 bases lay in between. CDR1 is LNHNV, CDR2 YYDKDF, per germline (reference sequence). CDR3 size: 18 residues. The CDR3, as DNA: TGTGCCACCAGCAGACCGGGGAGGGGAGTGTATAGCAATCAGCCCCAGCATTTT. The encoded protein is CATSRPGRGVYSNQPQHF.

This clone came up once. One end of the junction fails to match germline, which may point to a read error. The chain recombines TRBV29-1 with TRBJ1-2; D gene uncertain. This CDR3 region has 12 residues. Per germline, CDR1 SQVTM and CDR2 ANQGSEA. CDR3 amino acids: CSVVSGIYGCTF. The CDR3 DNA sequence: TGCAGCGTTGTCTCCGGGATCTATGGCTGCACCTTC.

The chain joins TRBV28 to TRBJ2-2; the match to TRBD1 covers 10 bases. The V and J ends lost 4 bases and 6 bases, in that order; junction bases with no gene match: 5. The CDR3 consists of 15 residues. Germline-derived CDR1 and CDR2 are MDHEN and SYDVKM. CDR3: CASSYSTGGAGELFF. DNA of the CDR3: TGTGCCAGCAGTTACTCGACAGGGGGCGCCGGGGAGCTGTTTTTT.

The rearrangement links TRBV6-1 to TRBJ2-1, with 7 bases fitting TRBD1. With 3 bases clipped from V and 13 bases from J, the junction kept 15 bases outside the gene matches. Germline V gives CDR1 MNHNS, CDR2 SASEGT. The CDR3 runs to 15 residues. This CDR3 is CASSDRSTGSRDQFF. CDR3 bases: TGTGCCAGCAGTGATAGATCGACAGGGTCTAGGGACCAGTTCTTC.

This clone was recorded a few times. The rearrangement links TRBV27 to TRBJ1-2; 7 nucleotides match TRBD1. CDR3 length equals 13 residues. The germline gives CDR1 MNHEY, CDR2 SMNVEV (reference sequence). V shed 6 bases, J shed 14 bases, and the junction held 15 bases outside the gene matches. CDR3 DNA sequence: TGTGCCAGCAGATATGGCCCCACAGGGGCGCAGACCTTC. Translated: CASRYGPTGAQTF.

This sequence joins TRBV2 and TRBJ1-2, with 7 bases lining up with TRBD1. V was pared by 2 bases and J by 6 bases, with 6 bases of the junction left unmatched. The germline V gene encodes CDR1 SNHLY and CDR2 FYNNEI. This CDR3 has 14 residues. The CDR3 region has the DNA TGTGCCAGCAGTGAAACGGACAGGAGTAATGGCTACACCTTC. This gives the protein CASSETDRSNGYTF.

The V call is TRBV12-5, the J call TRBJ2-1; 12 nucleotides match TRBD2. The germline CDR1 and CDR2 sequences are LGHNT and FRNRAP. The CDR3 runs 17 residues. With 7 bases clipped from V and 8 bases from J, the junction kept 15 bases outside the gene matches. CDR3 nucleotides: TGTGCTAGTGCACCCCAGGCTACTAGCGGGGGGTCCTATGAGCAGTTCTTC. This encodes CASAPQATSGGSYEQFF.

This clone has just one count. This chain connects TRBV5-1 to TRBJ2-5; possibly TRBD1 for D (6 bases). The CDR3 is 16 amino acids. Trimming took off 1 base at V and 2 bases at J, with 15 bases between the two ends. Germline V lookup: CDR1 SGHRS, CDR2 YFSETQ. The DNA of the CDR3 is TGCGCCAGCAGCTTGTCCGGGACATCAGGACAAGAGACCCAGTACTTC. Translation gives CASSLSGTSGQETQYF.

The chain recombines TRBV28 with TRBJ1-1, with TRBD1 identical over 10 bases. V was clipped by 2 bases and J by 8 bases; unmatched bases: 8. Germline lookup yields CDR1 MDHEN and CDR2 SYDVKM. The CDR3 length is 15 residues. The CDR3 reads CASSLETGGAEEAFF. The CDR3 region has the DNA TGTGCCAGCAGTTTAGAGACAGGGGGCGCGGAAGAAGCTTTCTTT.

The J gene is TRBJ2-5, the V gene TRBV10-1, with TRBD1 matching 9 bases. Germline V gene sequence: CDR1 WNHNN, CDR2 SYGVQD (reference sequence). V lost 3 bases to trimming and J lost 2 bases; unmatched junction nucleotides: 7. The CDR3 extends over 16 amino acids. The DNA of the CDR3 is TGCGCCAGCAGTGACCGTACAGGGGGCTCACAAGAGACCCAGTACTTC. It yields the protein CASSDRTGGSQETQYF.

V usage is TRBV19 and J usage is TRBJ2-7; 9 nucleotides align to TRBD1. This CDR3 has 14 amino acids. Germline V CDR1 and CDR2: LNHDA, SQIVND (reference sequence). The V and J ends lost 5 bases and 6 bases, in that order; junction bases with no gene match: 8. CDR3 loop: CASSARTGDSEQYF. In DNA, the CDR3 is TGTGCCAGTAGTGCACGGACAGGGGATAGCGAGCAGTACTTC.

V and J are TRBV7-9 and TRBJ2-7, with 7 bases matching TRBD2. CDR3 length equals 15 residues. CDR1 SEHNR and CDR2 FQNEAQ come from the germline V gene (reference sequence). V was clipped by 4 bases and J by 3 bases; unmatched bases: 9. The CDR3 bases are TGTGCCAGCAGCTCAGTCCGGGACTATGACTACGAGCAGTACTTC. The encoded protein is CASSSVRDYDYEQYF.

The CDR3 is CASSLGTGHYGYTF. CDR3 DNA sequence: TGTGCCAGCAGCTTAGGGACAGGTCACTATGGCTACACCTTC. This sequence joins TRBV13 and TRBJ1-2, with D possibly matching TRBD1 (6 bases). The CDR3 is 14 amino acids. Per the germline V gene, CDR1 is PRHDT and CDR2 is FYEKMQ (reference sequence). The V end was cut by 0 bases, the J end by 3 bases, with 8 bases between.

This clone has more than one count but fewer than ten. The rearrangement links TRBV12-2 to TRBJ2-3; TRBD1, the table's D call, was not compared with the DNA. TRBV12-2 is recorded as a pseudogene. The CDR3 spans 18 residues. The CDR3 loop is CASRLALGTGRDKDTQYF. The CDR3 DNA reads as TGTGCAAGTCGCTTAGCCCTTGGGACAGGGAGGGACAAAGATACGCAGTATTTT.

The chain has TRBV6-5 and TRBJ2-5; 7 positions agree with TRBD1. CDR1 and CDR2 from the germline V gene are MNHEY and SVGAGI. This CDR3 is 14 amino acids long. Trimming cost V 5 bases and J 5 bases; bases outside gene matches: 8. The chain's CDR3 is CASSLDRVRETQYF. DNA for the CDR3: TGTGCCAGCAGTCTCGACAGGGTCAGGGAGACCCAGTACTTC.

The chain couples TRBV7-9 to TRBJ1-6; 8 bases line up with TRBD1. This CDR3 region has 16 residues. Germline CDR1 is SEHNR and CDR2 is FQNEAQ (reference sequence). J was trimmed by 3 bases and V by 3 bases; bases with no gene match: 4. The CDR3 reads CASSLDRENYNSPLHF. The CDR3 DNA reads as TGTGCCAGCAGCTTGGACAGGGAGAACTATAATTCACCCCTCCACTTT.

The J gene is TRBJ1-2, the V gene TRBV27; 9 positions agree with TRBD1. Germline values: CDR1 MNHEY, CDR2 SMNVEV (reference sequence). Trimming took 6 bases from V and 4 from J; bases not matched to a gene: 3. This CDR3 comprises 13 residues. CDR3 DNA sequence: TGTGCCAGCAGGGGGACAGGGAGCTATGGCTACACCTTC. Translating gives CASRGTGSYGYTF.

The chain carries TRBV10-3 and TRBJ1-1; 8 bases agree with TRBD1. Trimming took 6 bases from V and 4 from J; bases not matched to a gene: 13. Germline V lookup: CDR1 ENHRY, CDR2 SYGVKD. The CDR3 is 16 amino acids. In nucleotides, the CDR3 is TGTGCCATCAGGGGAGGACAGGGTCTCCCGAGCACTGAAGCTTTCTTT. Translation: CAIRGGQGLPSTEAFF.

The chain links TRBV25-1 to TRBJ1-2; the D gene is possibly TRBD1 (6 bases). The CDR3 extends over 14 amino acids. The germline V and J ends were trimmed by 7 bases and 7 bases, with 19 bases remaining between them. Germline V gene sequence: CDR1 MGHDK, CDR2 SYGVNS. The CDR3 DNA follows: TGTGCCAGCACGGCGGCAGGGGCAGCGGCTGGCTACACCTTC. It specifies CASTAAGAAAGYTF.

The V call is TRBV14, the J call TRBJ2-1, with TRBD2 matching over 11 bases. Germline loops: CDR1 SGHDN, CDR2 FVKESK. This CDR3 is built from 15 residues. V lost 0 bases, J lost 12 bases, and 7 bases stayed unmatched. Here the CDR3 DNA reads TGTGCCAGCAGCCAAGAAAGACTAGCGGGGAGCGGGCAGTTCTTC. The encoded protein is CASSQERLAGSGQFF.

CDR3 nucleotides: TGTGCCAGCACCAATATGGGGAGAGGGATGACCTACGAGCAGTACTTC. Its translation: CASTNMGRGMTYEQYF. The chain is built from TRBV27 and TRBJ2-7; D possibly corresponds to TRBD2 (5 bases). Germline CDR1 MNHEY, CDR2 SMNVEV (reference sequence). This CDR3 contains 16 residues. Trimming took 7 bases from V and 2 from J, leaving 21 bases between them.

This chain connects TRBV6-5 to TRBJ1-2; 8 bases fit TRBD1. The CDR3 has 15 residues. Losses at the gene ends were 7 bases for V and 2 bases for J; bases not matched to a gene: 9. Germline lookup yields CDR1 MNHEY and CDR2 SVGAGI. The CDR3 region has the DNA TGTGCCAGCATGGCCCAGCAGGGGGCCAACTATGGCTACACCTTC. Amino acid sequence: CASMAQQGANYGYTF.

Only one count was recorded for this clone. The CDR3 is CASSLGGTGGQPQHF. As DNA, the CDR3 is TGTGCCAGCAGCTTAGGGGGGACAGGGGGCCAGCCCCAGCATTTT. The J gene is TRBJ1-5, the V gene TRBV7-2, with TRBD1 matching over 12 bases. The germline V gene has CDR1 SGHTA and CDR2 FQGNSA. Trimming cost V 1 base and J 7 bases; bases outside gene matches: 2. This CDR3 comprises 15 residues.

This chain uses TRBV5-4 with TRBJ2-5; TRBD2 is a possible D gene (6 bases). Germline CDR1 SGHNT, CDR2 YYREEE (reference sequence). CDR3 length: 15 amino acids. V was trimmed by 0 bases and J by 5 bases, leaving 14 bases between them. The CDR3 region has the DNA TGTGCCAGCAGCTTGGTTGGGTGGGGGGATGAGACCCAGTACTTC. It is translated as CASSLVGWGDETQYF.

The V gene is TRBV14, the J gene TRBJ2-7; the D gene is possibly TRBD1 (6 bases). The V and J ends lost 2 bases and 5 bases respectively, with 16 bases between them. CDR1 is SGHDN and CDR2 is FVKESK in the germline V gene. This CDR3 region has 15 residues. CDR3 in DNA: TGTGCCAGCAGCCAAAGGCAAGGGGGTCGGAACGAGCAGTACTTC. Translated: CASSQRQGGRNEQYF.

The rearrangement joins TRBV28 to TRBJ2-1; D is possibly TRBD1 (5 bases). Trimming took 8 bases from V and 7 from J, leaving 18 bases between them. Looked up from germline, CDR1 is MDHEN and CDR2 is SYDVKM. CDR3 size: 14 residues. CDR3 nucleotides: TGTGCCAGCTCGGGCTTTAGGGGCCCGAATGAGCAGTTCTTC. The encoded protein is CASSGFRGPNEQFF.

The CDR3 loop reads CASSIGPLGQGAITEAFF. CDR3 sequence (DNA): TGTGCCAGTAGTATCGGCCCTTTAGGACAGGGGGCTATCACTGAAGCTTTCTTT. This chain links TRBV19 with TRBJ1-1, with 11 bases lining up with TRBD1. Germline V gene lookup returns CDR1 LNHDA and CDR2 SQIVND (reference sequence). V was clipped by 3 bases and J by 4 bases; unmatched bases: 13. CDR3 length: 18 residues.

This clone was found a few times. V gene TRBV12-3 or TRBV12-4 combines with J gene TRBJ2-7, with TRBD2 as a possible D gene (5 bases). V lost 5 bases to trimming and J lost 8 bases, with 13 bases between them. The CDR3 is 12 amino acids. CDR3: CASSGGLGKQYF. The CDR3 bases are TGTGCCAGCAGTGGAGGCCTGGGGAAGCAGTACTTC.